This is a list of T cell receptor beta chains from one sample in a study of control samples from healthy donors and cancer patients. Repertoires were generated with immunoSEQ multiplex PCR, while TCRdb's copy carries only in-frame clones and drops some. This sample has roughly 150,000 clones; 80% to 90% occur once, and the top ten carry more than 1.5%. Sequencing used blood. The source of these receptors is a man aged 18 to 29 in good health. Both conserved end residues are part of each CDR3. The D gene is left open where the match is weak. Expanded clones are given a class, and other clones once, few, many or no size at all.

size,V,D,J,DNA,CDR3
NA,TRBV19,NA,TRBJ1-4,TGTGCCAGTAGTATTCAGGGACTTGCTGAAAAACTGTTTTTT,CASSIQGLAEKLFF
NA,TRBV11-2,NA,TRBJ1-4,TGTGCCAGCAGCTTAGCCGGAGGGGGGGCGGATGAAAAACTGTTTTTT,CASSLAGGGADEKLFF
NA,TRBV10-1,NA,TRBJ2-7,TGCGCCAGCAGTGGGCCCGGCAGGGTTTACGAGCAGTACTTC,CASSGPGRVYEQYF
NA,TRBV14,TRBD2,TRBJ2-1,TGTGCCAGCAGCCTCGGGATACAGACTAGCGCTTACAATGAGCAGTTCTTC,CASSLGIQTSAYNEQFF
once,TRBV19,NA,TRBJ2-2,TGTGCCAGTACGAGCGGAGGGGCAGGCACCGGGGAGCTGTTTTTT,CASTSGGAGTGELFF
NA,TRBV15,NA,TRBJ1-2,TGTGCCACCAGCAGAGATGGTCAGGGCTATGGCTACACCTTC,CATSRDGQGYGYTF
NA,TRBV15,TRBD1,TRBJ1-6,TGTGCCACCAGCGCCCTCCATGCGGGACAGCTGAATTCACCCCTCCACTTT,CATSALHAGQLNSPLHF
NA,TRBV2,NA,TRBJ2-5,TGTGCCAGCAGTGAAGGGGCAGTCCAAGAGACCCAGTACTTC,CASSEGAVQETQYF
NA,TRBV15,TRBD1,TRBJ1-5,TGTGCCACCAGCGGCAGGGGGGATTCTCAGCCCCAGCATTTT,CATSGRGDSQPQHF
NA,TRBV18,TRBD1,TRBJ1-6,TGTGCCAGCTCACCACGGGACAGGGCAAATTCACCCCTCCACTTT,CASSPRDRANSPLHF
NA,TRBV7-2,NA,TRBJ2-7,TGTGCCAGCAGCTCAGGGGTCAGGGTGTACGAGCAGTACTTC,CASSSGVRVYEQYF
NA,TRBV28,NA,TRBJ1-6,TGTGCCACTTACGACCGGGACTTAGGTCCCCTCCACTTT,CATYDRDLGPLHF
NA,TRBV2,TRBD2,TRBJ2-5,TGTGCCAGCAGAAAGCAGAGCGGGGGTTCAGGAGAGACCCAGTACTTC,CASRKQSGGSGETQYF
NA,TRBV11-3,TRBD2,TRBJ2-2,TGTGCCAGCAGCTTAGATAGATCCAGCGGGGCTTTAACCGGGGAGCTGTTTTTT,CASSLDRSSGALTGELFF
NA,TRBV11-2,NA,TRBJ2-3,TGTGCCAGCAGCTTCCCAAGGTGGGCAGGCCTAGAAGATACGCAGTATTTT,CASSFPRWAGLEDTQYF
few,TRBV5-1,NA,TRBJ2-1,TGCGCCAGCAGTAGAGAGAGTAATGAGCAGTTCTTC,CASSRESNEQFF
NA,TRBV7-9,NA,TRBJ1-6,TGTGCCAGCAGCTTAGGGGGCTCCTATAATTCACCCCTCCACTTT,CASSLGGSYNSPLHF
once,TRBV19,NA,TRBJ2-7,TGTGCCAGTAGTGGACAGTTAAACGACGAGCAGTACTTC,CASSGQLNDEQYF
NA,TRBV6-5,TRBD1,TRBJ1-1,TGTGCCAGCAACCTCAGGGGGCACGAAGCTTTCTTT,CASNLRGHEAFF
NA,TRBV18,NA,TRBJ2-6,TGTGCCAGCTCCACGACAGCTCCGGGCGCGACTGGGGCCAACGTCCTGACTTTC,CASSTTAPGATGANVLTF
NA,TRBV7-2,NA,TRBJ1-4,TGTGCCAGCAGCGACCCAACTAATGAAAAACTGTTTTTT,CASSDPTNEKLFF
NA,TRBV2,TRBD1,TRBJ1-2,TGTGCCAGCAGGAGGGGACAGGGGCGGCATGGCTACACCTTC,CASRRGQGRHGYTF
NA,TRBV2,TRBD2,TRBJ2-1,TGTGCCAGCAGTGTAGGTACTAGCGGGGGCCGTGAGCAGTTCTTC,CASSVGTSGGREQFF
NA,TRBV12-3/TRBV12-4,NA,TRBJ2-6,TGTGCCAGCAGCAACTCTGGGGCCAACGTCCTGACTTTC,CASSNSGANVLTF
NA,TRBV7-9,NA,TRBJ2-4,TGTGCCAGCAGGGGGTCGGGGAAAAACATTCAGTACTTC,CASRGSGKNIQYF
NA,TRBV2,NA,TRBJ1-1,TGTGCCAGCAGTTTTGGCAGTGCCTACACTGAAGCTTTCTTT,CASSFGSAYTEAFF
NA,TRBV6-6,NA,TRBJ1-2,TGTGCCAGCAGTCATACACTCGGCAGGGGACCCGAAAGCCGGAGCTATGGCTACACCTTC,CASSHTLGRGPESRSYGYTF
NA,TRBV7-3,NA,TRBJ2-2,TGTGCCAGCAGCTCCGACAACGGCGGGGAGCTGTTTTTT,CASSSDNGGELFF
NA,TRBV2,NA,TRBJ1-1,TGTGCCAGCACGGCCACTGAAGCTTTCTTT,CASTATEAFF
NA,TRBV20-1,NA,TRBJ1-5,TGCAGTGCTAGTGGTCGAGTCAATCAGCCCCAGCATTTT,CSASGRVNQPQHF
once,TRBV4-3,NA,TRBJ2-7,TGCGCCAGCAGTCGGGGGACCACCTACGAGCAGTACTTC,CASSRGTTYEQYF
NA,TRBV5-1,TRBD1,TRBJ2-3,TGCGCCAGCAGCTTGGAGGGGGCTCTCGCGGATACGCAGTATTTT,CASSLEGALADTQYF
NA,TRBV4-3,NA,TRBJ2-7,TGCGCCAGCAGCCAGTTCGGCGGCCAATACGAGCAGTACTTC,CASSQFGGQYEQYF
NA,TRBV11-2,NA,TRBJ2-1,TGTGCCAGCAGCTTAGATAGGGGCGGGTTAGTATCGGACAATGAGCAGTTCTTC,CASSLDRGGLVSDNEQFF
NA,TRBV5-6,NA,TRBJ2-1,TGTGCCAGCAGCTCGATGACAAATTACAATGAGCAGTTCTTC,CASSSMTNYNEQFF
NA,TRBV7-9,TRBD1,TRBJ2-1,TGTGCCAGCAGCGCGGGACAGGGGCTCGATGAGCAGTTCTTC,CASSAGQGLDEQFF
NA,TRBV5-1,NA,TRBJ1-6,TGCGCCAGCAGCTTGGGGGGACGGGGAAATTCACCCCTCCACTTT,CASSLGGRGNSPLHF
once,TRBV4-2,NA,TRBJ2-3,TGTGCCAGCAGCCCAGCCGGGGCCAATTCGCAGTATTTT,CASSPAGANSQYF
NA,TRBV5-4,NA,TRBJ1-1,TGTGCCAGCAGCTTGGGGGGTAACACTGAAGCTTTCTTT,CASSLGGNTEAFF